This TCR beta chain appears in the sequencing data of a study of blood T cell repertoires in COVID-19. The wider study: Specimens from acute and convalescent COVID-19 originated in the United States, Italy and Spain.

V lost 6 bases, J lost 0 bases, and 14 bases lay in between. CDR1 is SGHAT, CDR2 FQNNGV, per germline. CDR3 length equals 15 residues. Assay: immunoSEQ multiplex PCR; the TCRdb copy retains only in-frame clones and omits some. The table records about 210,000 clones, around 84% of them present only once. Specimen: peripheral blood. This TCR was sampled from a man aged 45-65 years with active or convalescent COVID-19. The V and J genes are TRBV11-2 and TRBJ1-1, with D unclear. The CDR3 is CASRSVRGMNTEAFF. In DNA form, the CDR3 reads TGTGCCAGCAGATCGGTCAGAGGAATGAACACTGAAGCTTTCTTT.